The following is a TCR beta chain sequence with its context. Antigen unknown. Phlebotomy per donor yielded a single 2.5 ml blood sample. Germline values: CDR1 ENHRY, CDR2 SYGVKD. The CDR3 sequence is 13 residues long. The sample belongs to a study of monozygotic twins with inflammatory bowel disease. Overall study findings and caveats: Evidence did not back any single strong signal or clonotype linked to IBD. Repertoire similarity was not found to differ between concordant and discordant twins, possibly from limited power. Healthy co-twins, by inverse Simpson, had higher TCRbeta diversity than their siblings with IBD.

TCRdb re-called the 5' RACE reads and shows each CDR3 protein once, DNA omitted. Its listing shows about 330,000 distinct CDR3 sequences. What was sequenced was blood. The receptor was isolated from a human donor with ulcerative colitis or Crohn's disease, or a healthy co-twin of an affected twin (not recorded which). The gene calls are TRBV10-3 and TRBJ1-6; the D call from TCRdb, TRBD1, cannot be confirmed without DNA. Here the CDR3 reads CAVRFGGGSPLHF.